This T cell receptor beta chain was profiled in a study of T cell responses to AZD1222 COVID-19 vaccine. Note on this clone: Its antigen is not known.

The study's findings and limits: Only after the peak T cell response were repertoires sampled. Vaccine-associated CD4 TCRs spanned spike, dominant at 160-218 and 743-854. Donors were mostly white British, more females; clonal diversity possibly underestimated.

The method was immunoSEQ multiplex PCR; TCRdb's version includes in-frame clones alone and lacks a portion of them. The sample lists 75,000 to 80,000 clones, around 80% occurring once. Germline V CDR1 and CDR2: SGHNT, YYREEE (reference sequence). The V end lost 3 bases, the J end lost 2 bases, and 6 bases lay between the germline ends. The CDR3 is 14 residues long. The sample here was peripheral blood, taken 28 days after the second dose of the MenACWY control vaccine. The sequence was obtained from an adult who received the MenACWY meningococcal vaccine as a control. The chain has TRBV5-4 and TRBJ2-6, with a possible D match to TRBD1 (5 bases). DNA of the CDR3: TGTGCCAGCAGCTCAGGGACTGGGGCCAACGTCCTGACTTTC. This translates into CASSSGTGANVLTF.